The 18 T cell receptor beta chains below were found in one sample sequenced in a study of PD-1 blockade in mismatch repair-deficient tumors. The protocol was immunoSEQ multiplex PCR, while the TCRdb copy is restricted to in-frame clones and leaves out a portion. The data contain about 49,000 clones, over 60% of them singletons. Sequences were derived from PBMCs, sampled before pembrolizumab treatment. Source of these receptors: an adult with mismatch repair-deficient cancer.

This chain joins TRBV9 and TRBJ2-3; unclear D gene. Trimming removed 0 bases at V and 5 bases at J, with 4 bases between. The CDR3 is 12 residues long. From germline, CDR1 is SGDLS and CDR2 YYNGEE. The CDR3 sequence is CASSVVGDTQYF. CDR3 DNA sequence: TGTGCCAGCAGCGTAGTGGGAGATACGCAGTATTTT.

This clone has only a few counts. The V call is TRBV19, the J call TRBJ1-1, with unresolved D. This CDR3 is built from 13 residues. The ends were cut back, 4 bases at V and 1 base at J, with 7 bases in the middle. Germline lookup yields CDR1 LNHDA and CDR2 SQIVND (reference sequence). CDR3 protein: CASSRAGNTEAFF. As DNA, the CDR3 is TGTGCCAGTAGTAGGGCGGGGAACACTGAAGCTTTCTTT.

The chain joins TRBV7-2 to TRBJ1-3; TRBD1 might be the D (5 bases). CDR3 length: 14 amino acids. V lost 3 bases to trimming and J lost 4 bases, with 10 bases between them. Germline CDR1 SGHTA, CDR2 FQGNSA. This CDR3 is CASSLNPGGNTIYF. CDR3 nucleotide sequence: TGTGCCAGCAGCTTGAATCCAGGGGGAAACACCATATATTTT. Variable domain in full (rest from reference TRBV7-2 and TRBJ1-3): GAGVSQSPSNKVTEKGKDVELRCDPISGHTALYWYRQSLGQGLEFLIYFQGNSAPDKSGLPSDRFSAERTGGSVSTLTIQRTQQEDSAVYLCASSLNPGGNTIYFGEGSWLTVV.

The CDR3 nucleotides are TGTGCCAGCAGCTTAGATCGATGGGGCCAGCCCCAGCATTTT. It encodes CASSLDRWGQPQHF. The chain is built from TRBV7-9 and TRBJ1-5, with D possibly being TRBD1 (5 bases). The V and J ends lost 1 base and 7 bases respectively, with 11 bases between them. This CDR3 comprises 14 residues. Germline V gene data show CDR1 as SEHNR and CDR2 as FQNEAQ (reference sequence).

This chain uses TRBV30 with TRBJ2-2, with 7 bases fitting TRBD2. The V segment lost 4 bases and the J segment 3 bases; nucleotides outside the gene matches: 5. The CDR3 runs 14 residues. Germline V gene sequence: CDR1 GTSNPN, CDR2 SVGIG (reference sequence). CDR3 sequence reads: CAWKYLADTGELFF. Written as DNA, the CDR3 is TGTGCCTGGAAGTACCTAGCGGACACCGGGGAGCTGTTTTTT.

This clone has more than one count but fewer than ten. CDR3 in amino acids: CASRQGDTEAFF. The CDR3 region has the DNA TGTGCCAGCAGACAGGGTGACACTGAAGCTTTCTTT. V is TRBV27 and J is TRBJ1-1, with a tentative D call TRBD1 (6 bases). V lost 6 bases and J lost 3, with 8 bases in between. There are 12 residues in the CDR3. The germline V gene encodes CDR1 MNHEY and CDR2 SMNVEV (reference sequence).

In this sample, this clone turned up once. The CDR3, as DNA: TGTGCCAGCAGTCGGGGCGGGAGGGCGCGGGTTGAAGCTTTCTTT. It is translated as CASSRGGRARVEAFF. This chain uses TRBV6-6 with TRBJ1-1; the D gene is possibly TRBD1 (5 bases). The germline V gene has CDR1 MNHNY and CDR2 SVGAGI (reference sequence). V was cut by 5 bases and J by 7 bases, with 20 bases left in between. This CDR3 is built from 15 residues.

V and J are TRBV7-3 and TRBJ1-1; D gene unclear. The length of the CDR3 is 13 residues. V shed 0 bases and J shed 5 bases, with 7 bases lying between them. CDR1 SGHTA and CDR2 FQGTGA come from the germline V gene. CDR3 coding DNA: TGTGCCAGCAGCTTAACCAGATGGACTGAAGCTTTCTTT. It yields the protein CASSLTRWTEAFF.

V is TRBV9 and J is TRBJ1-3; D uncertain. The length of the CDR3 is 16 residues. Trimming removed 0 bases from V and 0 bases from J, with 10 bases in between. Per germline, CDR1 SGDLS and CDR2 YYNGEE. The CDR3 sequence: CASSVVPWSSGNTIYF. DNA of the CDR3: TGTGCCAGCAGCGTAGTCCCCTGGAGCTCTGGAAACACCATATATTTT.

This clone was seen more than once but under ten times. The chain employs TRBV29-1 and TRBJ2-7; D perhaps matches TRBD2 (5 bases). The CDR3 consists of 14 residues. Trimming took off 6 bases at V and 0 bases at J, with 15 bases between the two ends. Germline V lookup: CDR1 SQVTM, CDR2 ANQGSEA. The CDR3 DNA sequence: TGCAGCGTCCTGGGAGTAGGCAACTCCTACGAGCAGTACTTC. Its translation is CSVLGVGNSYEQYF.

This rearrangement joins TRBV6-6 to TRBJ2-7, with D maybe TRBD1 (7 bases). The germline V gene encodes CDR1 MNHNY and CDR2 SVGAGI (reference sequence). Trimming took off 0 bases at V and 1 base at J, with 13 bases between the two ends. This CDR3 has 16 residues. CDR3 DNA sequence: TGTGCCAGCAGTTACTCGGTTCCAGGGGGGTCCTACGAGCAGTACTTC. Its translation: CASSYSVPGGSYEQYF.

This chain uses TRBV4-1 with TRBJ2-7, with TRBD1 as a possible D gene (5 bases). The CDR3 contains 15 residues. CDR1 and CDR2 from the germline V gene are MGHRA and YSYEKL. The V end lost 1 base, the J end lost 4 bases, and 14 bases lay between the germline ends. The CDR3 bases are TGCGCCAGCAGCCAAGTCATGGGGCAGGGTTACGAGCAGTACTTC. Amino acids: CASSQVMGQGYEQYF.

CDR3 protein: CASSLGGGNQWEKLFF. For the CDR3, the DNA is TGTGCCAGCAGCTTAGGTGGCGGGAATCAGTGGGAAAAACTGTTTTTT. The chain is built from TRBV7-9 and TRBJ1-4; D uncertain. The V end was cut by 1 base, the J end by 8 bases, with 17 bases between. This CDR3 is 16 amino acids long. CDR1 SEHNR and CDR2 FQNEAQ come from the germline V gene (reference sequence).

The CDR3 here is CASSTGVTGELFF. The CDR3 DNA follows: TGTGCCAGCTCGACAGGGGTCACCGGGGAGCTGTTTTTT. The genes are TRBV25-1 and TRBJ2-2; 8 bases agree with TRBD1. The length of the CDR3 is 13 residues. In germline, CDR1 is MGHDK, CDR2 SYGVNS. The ends lost 8 bases at V and 4 bases at J; junction bases unmatched: 3.

This clone was observed a single time. The gene calls are TRBV9 and TRBJ2-7; TRBD2 aligns across 8 bases. The CDR3 length is 15 residues. Germline values: CDR1 SGDLS, CDR2 YYNGEE. Unmatched junction bases numbered 6, after V lost 0 bases and J lost 4 bases. The CDR3 spells CASSVDPAGVYEQYF. CDR3 in DNA: TGTGCCAGCAGCGTAGATCCAGCGGGAGTTTACGAGCAGTACTTC.

The chain combines TRBV7-9 with TRBJ2-7, with TRBD2 identical over 7 bases. Germline V CDR1 and CDR2: SEHNR, FQNEAQ (reference sequence). CDR3 size: 16 residues. The J segment lost 3 bases and the V segment lost 4 bases, leaving 12 bases of the junction unmatched. The CDR3 region is CASSSPTRETVYEQYF. The CDR3 DNA sequence: TGTGCCAGCAGCTCCCCCACGCGGGAGACGGTCTACGAGCAGTACTTC.

The chain links TRBV18 to TRBJ2-7; D is ambiguous. V lost 0 bases and J 6 bases, leaving 9 bases between the germline ends. The germline V gene has CDR1 KGHSH and CDR2 LQKENI. The CDR3 has 13 residues. The chain's CDR3 is CASSPPKSPEQYF. The CDR3 DNA sequence: TGTGCCAGCTCACCACCGAAGTCTCCCGAGCAGTACTTC.

CDR3 in amino acids: CASSASGGGRHEQYF. DNA of the CDR3: TGTGCCAGCTCCGCCTCGGGGGGCGGGAGACACGAGCAGTACTTC. The rearrangement uses TRBV2 and TRBJ2-7, with D tentatively TRBD2 (7 bases). V shed 8 bases and J shed 5 bases, with 22 bases lying between them. This CDR3 has 15 amino acids. CDR1 SNHLY and CDR2 FYNNEI come from the germline V gene.